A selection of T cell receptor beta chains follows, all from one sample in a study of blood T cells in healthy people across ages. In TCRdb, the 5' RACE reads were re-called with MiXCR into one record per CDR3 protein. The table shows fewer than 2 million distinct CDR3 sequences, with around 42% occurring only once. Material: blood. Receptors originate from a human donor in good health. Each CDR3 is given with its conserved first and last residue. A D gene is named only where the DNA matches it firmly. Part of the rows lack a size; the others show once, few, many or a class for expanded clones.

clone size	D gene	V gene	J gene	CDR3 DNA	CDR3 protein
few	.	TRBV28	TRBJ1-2	TGTGCCAGCACCCACAGGGTCGGGTTGAACTATGGCTACACCTTC	CASTHRVGLNYGYTF
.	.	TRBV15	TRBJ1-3	TGTGCCACCAGCAGAGATAGACACTCTGGAAACACCATATATTTT	CATSRDRHSGNTIYF
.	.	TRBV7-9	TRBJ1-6	TGTGCCACTGGGGAGATCAATAATTCACCCCTCCACTTT	CATGEINNSPLHF
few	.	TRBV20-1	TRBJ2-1	TGCAGTGCTACACTACCGGTGACCTACGAGCAGTTCTTC	CSATLPVTYEQFF
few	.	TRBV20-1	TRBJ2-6	TGCAGTGCTGGGGGCCCGCCAGGGCGACCTGGGGCCAACGTCTTGACTTTC	CSAGGPPGRPGANVLTF
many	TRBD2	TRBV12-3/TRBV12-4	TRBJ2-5	TGTGCCAGCAGCGGGGGGTACCAAGAGACCCAGTACTTC	CASSGGYQETQYF
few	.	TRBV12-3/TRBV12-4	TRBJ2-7	TGTGCCAGCAGTCTTTCGGGGGTACAGGGGTACGAGCAGTACTTC	CASSLSGVQGYEQYF
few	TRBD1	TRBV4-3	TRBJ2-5	TGCGCCAGCAGCCAAGAACTGGACAGGGGAAGAGAGACCCAGTACTTC	CASSQELDRGRETQYF
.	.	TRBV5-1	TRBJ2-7	TGCGCCAGCAGCTTGGGGGGGGCCTTCTACGAGCAGTACTTC	CASSLGGAFYEQYF
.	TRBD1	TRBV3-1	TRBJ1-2	TGCGCCAGCAGCCAAGCCTCCCCGGGACAGGGGCACTATGGCTACACCTTC	CASSQASPGQGHYGYTF
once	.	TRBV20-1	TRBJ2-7	TGCAGTGCTAGAGCATTATTCAGGGGTACCTACGAGCAGTACTTC	CSARALFRGTYEQYF
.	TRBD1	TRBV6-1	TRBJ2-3	TGTGCCAGCAGTGAAAGACAGGGCCTAGTGGGGGGCACAGATACGCAGTATTTT	CASSERQGLVGGTDTQYF
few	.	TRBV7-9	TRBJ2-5	TGTGCCAGCAGCGTCCACGGGACGGAGACCCAGTACTTC	CASSVHGTETQYF
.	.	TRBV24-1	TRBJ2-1	TGTGCCACCAGTGCCCCCGCTAGGTTAAATAGGGATGAACAGTTCTTC	CATSAPARLNRDEQFF
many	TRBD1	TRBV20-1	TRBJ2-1	TGCAGTGCTAGGAGGACAGGGGGAAATGAGCAGTTCTTC	CSARRTGGNEQFF
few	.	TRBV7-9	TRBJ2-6	TGTGCCAGCAGCCCCGGTTCACCTGGGGCCAACGTCCTGACTTTC	CASSPGSPGANVLTF
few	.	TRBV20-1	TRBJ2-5	TGCAGTGCCCTCTTGACTGGGGTCCAAGAGACCCAGTACTTC	CSALLTGVQETQYF
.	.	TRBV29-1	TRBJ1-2	TGCAGCGTCGAGACGGCGAGGGGAGGCTGCACCTTC	CSVETARGGCTF
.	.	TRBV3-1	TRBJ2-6	TGTGCCAGCAGCCTAGGGCGGCCCGGGGCCAACGTCCTGACTTTC	CASSLGRPGANVLTF
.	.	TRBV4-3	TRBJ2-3	TGCGCCAGCAGCCAGGCCTTTGCTAGCACAGATACGCAGTATTTT	CASSQAFASTDTQYF
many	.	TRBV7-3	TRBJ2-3	TGTGCCAGCAGCCTATCCCGGGCGGATACGCAGTATTTT	CASSLSRADTQYF
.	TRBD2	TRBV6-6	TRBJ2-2	TGTGCCAGCAGTCTACTTAGCGGGGGGGCCGGGGAGCTGTTTTTT	CASSLLSGGAGELFF
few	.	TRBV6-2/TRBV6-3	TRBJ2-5	TGTGCCAGCAGTTACTCAGGGAGCCTTTGGGAGCAGTACTTC	CASSYSGSLWEQYF
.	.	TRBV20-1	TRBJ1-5	TGCAGTGCTAGTAAGAGTAGCAATCAGCCCCAGCATTTT	CSASKSSNQPQHF
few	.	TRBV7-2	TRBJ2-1	TGTGCCAGCAGCTTACTAGGTCAGGTGAATGAGCAGTTCTTC	CASSLLGQVNEQFF
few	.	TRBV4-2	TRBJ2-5	TGTGCCAGCAGCCAAGACGGAGGGGGGGGTGTGGATGAGCAGTACTTC	CASSQDGGGGVDEQYF